A selection of T cell receptor beta chains follows, all from one sample in a study of blood T cell repertoires in COVID-19. The data were produced by immunoSEQ multiplex PCR, yet TCRdb's version contains in-frame clones alone and is incomplete. The table lists roughly 130,000 clones, 80% to 85% of them singletons, with around an eighth in the top ten. The sequencing input was peripheral blood. All receptors derive from a woman aged 25 to 39 who had recovered from COVID-19. The CDR3 runs from the conserved cysteine through the conserved F or W. D genes are given only for firm matches. Size values are once, few and many counts, or a class for expanded clones, and some rows have none.

len: 17; j_gene: TRBJ2-2; v_gene: TRBV7-9; abundance: NA; d_gene: NA; CDR3aa: CASSAVVGGMNTGELFF; CDR3nt: TGTGCCAGCAGCGCAGTCGTTGGGGGGATGAACACCGGGGAGCTGTTTTTT
len: 15; j_gene: TRBJ1-3; v_gene: TRBV2; abundance: NA; d_gene: NA; CDR3aa: CASTQLQGSGNTIYF; CDR3nt: TGTGCCAGCACCCAATTACAGGGCTCTGGAAACACCATATATTTT
len: 15; j_gene: TRBJ1-2; v_gene: TRBV6-6; abundance: NA; d_gene: NA; CDR3aa: CASSKDLGGLDGYTF; CDR3nt: TGTGCCAGCAGTAAGGACCTGGGGGGTCTAGATGGCTACACCTTC
len: 16; j_gene: TRBJ2-1; v_gene: TRBV27; abundance: NA; d_gene: NA; CDR3aa: CASSFRGLSSYNEQFF; CDR3nt: TGTGCCAGCAGTTTCCGTGGGCTAAGCTCCTACAATGAGCAGTTCTTC
len: 16; j_gene: TRBJ2-3; v_gene: TRBV6-1; abundance: few; d_gene: TRBD2; CDR3aa: CASSESLAGGTDTQYF; CDR3nt: TGTGCCAGCAGTGAATCGCTAGCGGGTGGCACAGATACGCAGTATTTT
len: 15; j_gene: TRBJ1-1; v_gene: TRBV12-5; abundance: NA; d_gene: NA; CDR3aa: CASGFIVTGIREAFF; CDR3nt: TGTGCTAGTGGATTCATCGTTACAGGGATCAGGGAAGCTTTCTTT
len: 14; j_gene: TRBJ1-4; v_gene: TRBV11-2; abundance: many; d_gene: NA; CDR3aa: CASSPTGVGEKLFF; CDR3nt: TGTGCCAGCAGCCCCACGGGGGTTGGCGAAAAACTGTTTTTT
len: 11; j_gene: TRBJ2-7; v_gene: TRBV12-5; abundance: NA; d_gene: NA; CDR3aa: CASGRGYEQYF; CDR3nt: TGTGCTAGTGGGAGGGGGTACGAGCAGTACTTC
len: 15; j_gene: TRBJ1-4; v_gene: TRBV28; abundance: NA; d_gene: TRBD1; CDR3aa: CASSQRQGTNEKLFF; CDR3nt: TGTGCCAGCAGCCAACGACAGGGAACTAATGAAAAACTGTTTTTT
len: 14; j_gene: TRBJ2-2; v_gene: TRBV6-5; abundance: NA; d_gene: NA; CDR3aa: CASSWTATTGELFF; CDR3nt: TGTGCCAGCAGTTGGACAGCCACCACCGGGGAGCTGTTTTTT
len: 12; j_gene: TRBJ2-7; v_gene: TRBV2; abundance: once; d_gene: TRBD2; CDR3aa: CATGTSVYEQYF; CDR3nt: TGTGCTACCGGGACTAGCGTATACGAGCAGTACTTC
len: 13; j_gene: TRBJ2-2; v_gene: TRBV6-4; abundance: NA; d_gene: NA; CDR3aa: CASSASSYGELFF; CDR3nt: TGTGCCAGCAGTGCTAGCAGTTACGGGGAGCTGTTTTTT
len: 14; j_gene: TRBJ2-1; v_gene: TRBV14; abundance: few; d_gene: NA; CDR3aa: CASSTGLSNNEQFF; CDR3nt: TGTGCCAGCAGCACAGGGCTCAGCAACAATGAGCAGTTCTTC
len: 13; j_gene: TRBJ1-2; v_gene: TRBV10-3; abundance: once; d_gene: TRBD1; CDR3aa: CAISLDRGLGYTF; CDR3nt: TGTGCCATCAGTTTGGACAGGGGGCTTGGCTACACCTTC
len: 17; j_gene: TRBJ2-3; v_gene: TRBV7-3; abundance: NA; d_gene: NA; CDR3aa: CASSLTAVGGVVDTQYF; CDR3nt: TGTGCCAGCAGCTTAACAGCCGTGGGGGGAGTGGTAGATACGCAGTATTTT
len: 11; j_gene: TRBJ1-1; v_gene: TRBV6-5; abundance: NA; d_gene: NA; CDR3aa: CASTRNTEAFF; CDR3nt: TGTGCCAGCACCAGGAACACTGAAGCTTTCTTT
len: 14; j_gene: TRBJ1-4; v_gene: TRBV7-9; abundance: NA; d_gene: NA; CDR3aa: CASSLIQGSGKLFF; CDR3nt: TGTGCCAGCAGCTTAATCCAGGGGAGTGGGAAACTGTTTTTT
len: 14; j_gene: TRBJ1-5; v_gene: TRBV2; abundance: NA; d_gene: NA; CDR3aa: CASSRDTYNQPQHF; CDR3nt: TGTGCCAGCAGCCGGGACACTTACAATCAGCCCCAGCATTTT
len: 13; j_gene: TRBJ1-1; v_gene: TRBV6-4; abundance: NA; d_gene: NA; CDR3aa: CATRREMNTEAFF; CDR3nt: TGTGCCACCCGGAGGGAAATGAACACTGAAGCTTTCTTT
len: 14; j_gene: TRBJ2-1; v_gene: TRBV11-3; abundance: NA; d_gene: NA; CDR3aa: CASSLDPYDNEQFF; CDR3nt: TGTGCCAGCAGCTTAGATCCGTATGACAATGAGCAGTTCTTC
len: 14; j_gene: TRBJ2-5; v_gene: TRBV9; abundance: NA; d_gene: NA; CDR3aa: CASSDPGEGETQYF; CDR3nt: TGTGCCAGCAGCGATCCGGGGGAAGGGGAGACCCAGTACTTC
len: 13; j_gene: TRBJ1-1; v_gene: TRBV5-4; abundance: NA; d_gene: TRBD1; CDR3aa: CASSLDRDTEAFF; CDR3nt: TGTGCCAGCAGCCTGGACAGGGACACTGAAGCTTTCTTT
len: 14; j_gene: TRBJ2-7; v_gene: TRBV11-2; abundance: NA; d_gene: TRBD2; CDR3aa: CASSLGTSGASTNF; CDR3nt: TGTGCCAGCAGCTTAGGAACTAGCGGGGCTTCGACGAACTTC
len: 13; j_gene: TRBJ2-7; v_gene: TRBV7-2; abundance: NA; d_gene: NA; CDR3aa: CASSGPQTYEQYF; CDR3nt: TGTGCCAGCAGCGGCCCCCAGACCTACGAGCAGTACTTC
len: 13; j_gene: TRBJ2-5; v_gene: TRBV3-1/TRBV3-2; abundance: NA; d_gene: NA; CDR3aa: CASSQAGEGTQYF; CDR3nt: TGTGCCAGCAGCCAAGCGGGAGAAGGGACCCAGTACTTC
len: 12; j_gene: TRBJ2-1; v_gene: TRBV9; abundance: NA; d_gene: NA; CDR3aa: CASSPRENEQFF; CDR3nt: TGTGCCAGCAGCCCCCGGGAGAATGAGCAGTTCTTC
len: 15; j_gene: TRBJ2-1; v_gene: TRBV7-3; abundance: NA; d_gene: TRBD2; CDR3aa: CASSLTSGGHNEQFF; CDR3nt: TGTGCCAGCAGCTTAACTAGCGGGGGACACAATGAGCAGTTCTTC
len: 12; j_gene: TRBJ1-6; v_gene: TRBV6-5; abundance: NA; d_gene: NA; CDR3aa: CASGGYNSPLHF; CDR3nt: TGTGCCAGCGGGGGGTATAATTCACCCCTCCACTTT
len: 17; j_gene: TRBJ2-7; v_gene: TRBV11-2; abundance: NA; d_gene: TRBD2; CDR3aa: CASSSIRTSGRTYEQYF; CDR3nt: TGTGCCAGCAGCTCAATACGGACTAGCGGGAGAACCTACGAGCAGTACTTC
len: 16; j_gene: TRBJ2-1; v_gene: TRBV18; abundance: NA; d_gene: TRBD2; CDR3aa: CASSQYTSGAENEQFF; CDR3nt: TGTGCCAGCTCACAGTACACTAGCGGGGCGGAAAATGAGCAGTTCTTC
len: 15; j_gene: TRBJ2-3; v_gene: TRBV28; abundance: once; d_gene: TRBD2; CDR3aa: CASSLLAGGRNTQYF; CDR3nt: TGTGCCAGCAGTTTACTTGCGGGGGGGAGAAATACGCAGTATTTT
len: 17; j_gene: TRBJ2-5; v_gene: TRBV9; abundance: few; d_gene: NA; CDR3aa: CASSVGTGGGAGETQYF; CDR3nt: TGTGCCAGCAGCGTGGGAACGGGGGGCGGGGCGGGCGAGACCCAGTACTTC
len: 13; j_gene: TRBJ2-1; v_gene: TRBV29-1; abundance: NA; d_gene: TRBD2; CDR3aa: CSAAGTRTNEQFF; CDR3nt: TGCAGCGCCGCCGGGACTAGGACCAATGAGCAGTTCTTC
len: 14; j_gene: TRBJ1-1; v_gene: TRBV7-9; abundance: NA; d_gene: NA; CDR3aa: CASSLDRATPEAFF; CDR3nt: TGTGCCAGCAGCTTAGACAGGGCCACGCCCGAAGCTTTCTTT
len: 16; j_gene: TRBJ1-3; v_gene: TRBV6-1; abundance: few; d_gene: NA; CDR3aa: CASSVLAGVPGNTIYF; CDR3nt: TGTGCCAGCAGTGTCCTCGCGGGGGTTCCTGGAAACACCATATATTTT
len: 13; j_gene: TRBJ2-1; v_gene: TRBV11-2; abundance: once; d_gene: NA; CDR3aa: CASSRGNYNEQFF; CDR3nt: TGTGCCAGCAGCAGGGGAAATTACAATGAGCAGTTCTTC
len: 17; j_gene: TRBJ2-2; v_gene: TRBV6-2/TRBV6-3; abundance: NA; d_gene: TRBD2; CDR3aa: CASSYSASGGDTGELFF; CDR3nt: TGTGCCAGCAGTTACTCAGCTAGCGGGGGGGACACCGGGGAGCTGTTTTTT
len: 13; j_gene: TRBJ2-1; v_gene: TRBV5-1; abundance: once; d_gene: TRBD1; CDR3aa: CASSPGDREEQFF; CDR3nt: TGCGCCAGCAGCCCCGGGGACAGGGAAGAGCAGTTCTTC
len: 16; j_gene: TRBJ1-3; v_gene: TRBV4-2; abundance: NA; d_gene: NA; CDR3aa: CASSQAQGRTGNTIYF; CDR3nt: TGTGCCAGCAGCCAGGCTCAGGGGAGAACTGGAAACACCATATATTTT
len: 12; j_gene: TRBJ1-2; v_gene: TRBV28; abundance: NA; d_gene: NA; CDR3aa: CAVQTAGYGYTF; CDR3nt: TGTGCCGTACAGACAGCGGGCTATGGCTACACCTTC
len: 18; j_gene: TRBJ1-2; v_gene: TRBV18; abundance: NA; d_gene: NA; CDR3aa: CASSPPGEGVRSTSGYTF; CDR3nt: TGTGCCAGCTCACCACCCGGAGAGGGGGTCCGAAGTACGTCTGGCTACACCTTC
len: 14; j_gene: TRBJ1-2; v_gene: TRBV3-1/TRBV3-2; abundance: NA; d_gene: NA; CDR3aa: CASSERTVLGGYTF; CDR3nt: TGTGCCAGCAGCGAGCGGACCGTCCTGGGAGGCTACACCTTC
len: 18; j_gene: TRBJ2-3; v_gene: TRBV6-1; abundance: NA; d_gene: TRBD2; CDR3aa: CASSEVYPSSGAKDTQYF; CDR3nt: TGTGCCAGCAGTGAAGTCTATCCATCTAGCGGGGCAAAAGATACGCAGTATTTT
len: 15; j_gene: TRBJ2-5; v_gene: TRBV11-3; abundance: NA; d_gene: TRBD1; CDR3aa: CASSSGTGMGETQYF; CDR3nt: TGTGCCAGCAGCTCCGGGACAGGGATGGGAGAGACCCAGTACTTC
len: 16; j_gene: TRBJ1-5; v_gene: TRBV2; abundance: NA; d_gene: NA; CDR3aa: CASSDERQYSNQPQHF; CDR3nt: TGTGCCAGCAGTGACGAGCGACAGTATAGCAATCAGCCCCAGCATTTT
len: 15; j_gene: TRBJ2-1; v_gene: TRBV15; abundance: NA; d_gene: TRBD2; CDR3aa: CATRSGGPSYNEQFF; CDR3nt: TGTGCCACCAGGAGCGGGGGGCCCTCCTACAATGAGCAGTTCTTC
len: 13; j_gene: TRBJ1-1; v_gene: TRBV6-5; abundance: NA; d_gene: NA; CDR3aa: CASNLGGTTEAFF; CDR3nt: TGTGCCAGCAACCTCGGGGGTACCACTGAAGCTTTCTTT
len: 15; j_gene: TRBJ2-1; v_gene: TRBV2; abundance: NA; d_gene: TRBD2; CDR3aa: CASSLSGGGYNEQFF; CDR3nt: TGTGCCAGCAGTCTTAGCGGGGGGGGATACAATGAGCAGTTCTTC
len: 13; j_gene: TRBJ2-1; v_gene: TRBV13; abundance: NA; d_gene: NA; CDR3aa: CASSFNQGNEQFF; CDR3nt: TGTGCCAGCAGTTTTAACCAGGGCAATGAGCAGTTCTTC
len: 15; j_gene: TRBJ2-5; v_gene: TRBV24-1; abundance: NA; d_gene: NA; CDR3aa: CATSDARGGAETQYF; CDR3nt: TGTGCCACCAGTGATGCGAGAGGGGGAGCGGAGACCCAGTACTTC
len: 15; j_gene: TRBJ2-1; v_gene: TRBV16; abundance: once; d_gene: TRBD2; CDR3aa: CASSQSAGGGNEQFF; CDR3nt: TGTGCCAGCAGCCAATCGGCGGGAGGGGGCAATGAGCAGTTCTTC
len: 13; j_gene: TRBJ1-1; v_gene: TRBV7-2; abundance: medium-sized; d_gene: NA; CDR3aa: CASSPVFSTEAFF; CDR3nt: TGTGCCAGCAGCCCCGTATTCAGCACTGAAGCTTTCTTT
len: 16; j_gene: TRBJ2-1; v_gene: TRBV19; abundance: NA; d_gene: NA; CDR3aa: CASKRVMREEADEQFF; CDR3nt: TGTGCCAGTAAGAGGGTGATGCGTGAAGAAGCCGATGAGCAGTTCTTC
len: 12; j_gene: TRBJ2-7; v_gene: TRBV11-2; abundance: few; d_gene: NA; CDR3aa: CASSVGLDEQYF; CDR3nt: TGTGCCAGCAGCGTCGGACTCGACGAGCAGTACTTC
len: 15; j_gene: TRBJ2-1; v_gene: TRBV7-9; abundance: NA; d_gene: TRBD2; CDR3aa: CASSLGLAAMSRQFF; CDR3nt: TGTGCCAGCAGCCTTGGACTAGCGGCCATGTCCAGGCAGTTCTTC
len: 14; j_gene: TRBJ1-5; v_gene: TRBV19; abundance: once; d_gene: NA; CDR3aa: CASRLSRDNQPQHF; CDR3nt: TGTGCCAGTAGATTATCCAGGGACAATCAGCCCCAGCATTTT
len: 16; j_gene: TRBJ2-5; v_gene: TRBV10-2; abundance: NA; d_gene: TRBD1; CDR3aa: CASSEPRQGVEETQYF; CDR3nt: TGCGCCAGCAGTGAGCCCCGACAGGGGGTCGAGGAGACCCAGTACTTC